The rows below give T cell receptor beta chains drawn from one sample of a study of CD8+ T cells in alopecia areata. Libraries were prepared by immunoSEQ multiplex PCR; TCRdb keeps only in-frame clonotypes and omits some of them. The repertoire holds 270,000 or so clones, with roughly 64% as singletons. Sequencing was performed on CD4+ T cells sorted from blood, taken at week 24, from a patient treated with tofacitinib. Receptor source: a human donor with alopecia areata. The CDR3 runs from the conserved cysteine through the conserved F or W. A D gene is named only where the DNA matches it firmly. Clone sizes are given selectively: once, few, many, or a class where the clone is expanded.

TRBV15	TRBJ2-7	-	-	TGTGCCACCAGCAGAGATATGGGTGCCTACGAGCAGTACTTC	CATSRDMGAYEQYF
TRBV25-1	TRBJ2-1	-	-	TGTGCCAGCAGTCCCGACCGAAGGATTGAGCAGTTCTTC	CASSPDRRIEQFF
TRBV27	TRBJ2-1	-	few	TGTGCCAGCAGTTTGAGGGGAACAGGATCCTACAATGAGCAGTTCTTC	CASSLRGTGSYNEQFF
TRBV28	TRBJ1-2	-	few	TGTGCCAGCATCCCGACGACAGCTACTAACTATGGCTACACCTTC	CASIPTTATNYGYTF
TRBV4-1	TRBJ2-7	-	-	TGCGCCAGCAGCCAAGGTGCCGCGGCCTACGAGCAGTACTTC	CASSQGAAAYEQYF
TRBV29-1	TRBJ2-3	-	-	TGCAGCGCAAGGGGGATCCTCCTGGATACGCAGTATTTT	CSARGILLDTQYF
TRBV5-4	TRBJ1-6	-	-	TGTGCCGCCGCCCGGGAGGATAATTCACCCCTCCACTTT	CAAAREDNSPLHF
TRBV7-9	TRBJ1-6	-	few	TGTGCCAGCAGCTTATTTAATTCACCCCTCCACTTT	CASSLFNSPLHF
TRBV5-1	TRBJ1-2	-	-	TGCGCCAGCAGCTTGGACGGTCTCTATGGCTACACCTTC	CASSLDGLYGYTF
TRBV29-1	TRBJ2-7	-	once	TGCAGCGTTGAAGAGGGGGTCCCCACCGTCGGGCAGTACTTC	CSVEEGVPTVGQYF
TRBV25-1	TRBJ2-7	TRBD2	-	TGTGCCAGCAGTGCGACTAGCGGGGGGTTCAACGAGCAGTACTTC	CASSATSGGFNEQYF
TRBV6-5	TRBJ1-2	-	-	TGTGCCAGCAGACCCGAGGGACTCTATGGCTACACCTTC	CASRPEGLYGYTF
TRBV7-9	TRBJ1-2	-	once	TGTGCCAGCAGCGCGTTGCCCCATGGCTACACCTTC	CASSALPHGYTF
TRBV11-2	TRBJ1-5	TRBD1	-	TGTGCCAGCAGCTTAGGAAAGGCGGGACAGGGGGCTTTGCAGCCCCAGCATTTT	CASSLGKAGQGALQPQHF
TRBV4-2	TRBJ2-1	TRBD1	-	TGTGCCAGCAGCCAAGATGCCCTCGGACAGGGACGTGGGGTGCAGTTCTTC	CASSQDALGQGRGVQFF
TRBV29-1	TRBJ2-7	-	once	TGCAGCGTTGAAGCCGGCGCCTACGAGCAGTACTTC	CSVEAGAYEQYF
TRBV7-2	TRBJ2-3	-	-	TGTGCCAGCAGCTTAGGGTGGCAAGATACGCAGTATTTT	CASSLGWQDTQYF
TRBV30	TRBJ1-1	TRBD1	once	TGTGCCTATAACTCGGGACAGGGGACGAACACTGAAGCTTTCTTT	CAYNSGQGTNTEAFF
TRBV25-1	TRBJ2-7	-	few	TGTGCCAGCAGCCCTCCGGGTCGTGGTCCCGAGCAGTACTTC	CASSPPGRGPEQYF
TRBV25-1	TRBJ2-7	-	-	TGTGCCAGCAGCCCCCGGGTGGGGTACGAGCAGTACTTC	CASSPRVGYEQYF
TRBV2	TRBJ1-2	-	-	TGTGCCAGCAGTGAGGCAGGGAGTAGCTATGGCTACACCTTC	CASSEAGSSYGYTF
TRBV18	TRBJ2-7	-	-	TGTGCCAGCTCCTCGGGTAGGTTCGCCGGCGAGCAGTACTTC	CASSSGRFAGEQYF
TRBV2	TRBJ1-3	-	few	TGTGCCAGCAGTGATGGGTCTCCCTCTGGAAACACCATATATTTT	CASSDGSPSGNTIYF
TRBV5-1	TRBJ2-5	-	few	TGCGCCAGCAGCTCGAGACTGGGTCAAGAGACCCAGTACTTC	CASSSRLGQETQYF
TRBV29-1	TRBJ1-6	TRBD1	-	TGCAGCGTTGTAGGGGACAGGGGTTCACCCCTCCACTTT	CSVVGDRGSPLHF
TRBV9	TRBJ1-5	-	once	TGTGCCAGCAGCCCGAATCAGCCCCAGCATTTT	CASSPNQPQHF
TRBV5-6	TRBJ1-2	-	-	TGTGCCAGCAGCTTCGGGGGACACTATGGCTACACCTTC	CASSFGGHYGYTF
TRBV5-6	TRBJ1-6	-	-	TGTGCCAGCAGCCCGGCTGGACCGGGGATAAGGGATTCACCCCTCCACTTT	CASSPAGPGIRDSPLHF
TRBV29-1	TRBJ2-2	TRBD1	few	TGCAGCGTCCTAGGGAGACAGGGGCGGGCCGGGGAGCTGTTTTTT	CSVLGRQGRAGELFF
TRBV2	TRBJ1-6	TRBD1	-	TGTGCCAGCAGTGGGGACAGGGGAAATTCACCCCTCCACTTT	CASSGDRGNSPLHF
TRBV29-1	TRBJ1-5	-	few	TGCAGCGGAACCAGGAGCAATCAGCCCCAGCATTTT	CSGTRSNQPQHF
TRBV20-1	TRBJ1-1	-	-	TGCAGTGCTAGCCCTCCCAATCAAGCTTTCTTT	CSASPPNQAFF
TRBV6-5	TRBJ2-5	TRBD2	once	TGTGCCAGCAGCCGCGGGGGGTACCAAGAGACCCAGTACTTC	CASSRGGYQETQYF
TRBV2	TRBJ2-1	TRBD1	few	TGTGCCAGCACCCTGACAGGGATCAATGAGCAGTTCTTC	CASTLTGINEQFF
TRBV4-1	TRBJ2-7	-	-	TGCGCCAGCAGCCAACCGGCGGGCGGGCACGAGCAGTACTTC	CASSQPAGGHEQYF